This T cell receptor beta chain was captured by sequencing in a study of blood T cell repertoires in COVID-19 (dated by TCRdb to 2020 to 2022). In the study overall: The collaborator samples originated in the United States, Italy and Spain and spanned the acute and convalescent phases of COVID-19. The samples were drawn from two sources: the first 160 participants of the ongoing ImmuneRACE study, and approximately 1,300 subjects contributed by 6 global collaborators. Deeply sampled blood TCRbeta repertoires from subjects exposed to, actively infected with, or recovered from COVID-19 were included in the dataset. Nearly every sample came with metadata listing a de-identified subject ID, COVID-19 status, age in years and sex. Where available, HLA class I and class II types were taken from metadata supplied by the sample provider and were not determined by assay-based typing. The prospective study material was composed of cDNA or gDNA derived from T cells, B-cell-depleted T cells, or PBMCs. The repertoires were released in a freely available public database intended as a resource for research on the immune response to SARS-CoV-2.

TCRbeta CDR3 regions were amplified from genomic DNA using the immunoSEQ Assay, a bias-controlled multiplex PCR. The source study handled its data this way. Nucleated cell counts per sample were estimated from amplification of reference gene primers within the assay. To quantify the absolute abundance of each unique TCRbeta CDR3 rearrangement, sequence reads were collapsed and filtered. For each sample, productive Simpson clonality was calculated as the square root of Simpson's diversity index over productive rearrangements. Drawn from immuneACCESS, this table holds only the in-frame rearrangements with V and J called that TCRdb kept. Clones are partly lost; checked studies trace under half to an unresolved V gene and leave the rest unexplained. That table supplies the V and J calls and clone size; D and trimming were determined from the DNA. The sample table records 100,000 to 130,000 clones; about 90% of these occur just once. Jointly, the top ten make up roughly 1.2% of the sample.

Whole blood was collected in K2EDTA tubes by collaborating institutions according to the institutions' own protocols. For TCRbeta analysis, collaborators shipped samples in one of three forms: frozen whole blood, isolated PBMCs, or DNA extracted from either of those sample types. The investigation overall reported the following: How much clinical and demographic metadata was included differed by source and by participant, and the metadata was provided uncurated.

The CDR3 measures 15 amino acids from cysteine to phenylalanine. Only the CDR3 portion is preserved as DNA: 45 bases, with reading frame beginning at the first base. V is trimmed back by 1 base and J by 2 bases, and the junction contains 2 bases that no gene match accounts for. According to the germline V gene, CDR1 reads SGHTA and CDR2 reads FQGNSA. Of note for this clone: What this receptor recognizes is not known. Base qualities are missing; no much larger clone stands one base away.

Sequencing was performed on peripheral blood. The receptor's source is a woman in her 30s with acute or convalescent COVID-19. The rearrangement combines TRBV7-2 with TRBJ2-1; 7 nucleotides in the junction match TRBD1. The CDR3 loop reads CASSLGDSAYNEQFF. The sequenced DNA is TGTGCCAGCAGCTTAGGGGACAGTGCCTACAATGAGCAGTTCTTC.